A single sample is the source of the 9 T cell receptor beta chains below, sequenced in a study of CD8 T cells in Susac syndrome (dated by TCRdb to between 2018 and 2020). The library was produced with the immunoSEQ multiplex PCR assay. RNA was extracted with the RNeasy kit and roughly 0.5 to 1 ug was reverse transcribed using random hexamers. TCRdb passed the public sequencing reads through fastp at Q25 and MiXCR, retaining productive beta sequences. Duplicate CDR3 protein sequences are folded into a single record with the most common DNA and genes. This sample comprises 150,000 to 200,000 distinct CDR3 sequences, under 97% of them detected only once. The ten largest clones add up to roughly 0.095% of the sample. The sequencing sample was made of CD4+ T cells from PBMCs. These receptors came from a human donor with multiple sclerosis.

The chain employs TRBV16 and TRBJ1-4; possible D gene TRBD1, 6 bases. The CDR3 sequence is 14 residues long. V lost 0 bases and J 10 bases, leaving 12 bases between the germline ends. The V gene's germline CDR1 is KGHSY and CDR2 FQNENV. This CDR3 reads CASSQSSRGGKLFF. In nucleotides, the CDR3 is TGTGCCAGCAGCCAATCTTCCAGGGGAGGAAAACTGTTTTTT.

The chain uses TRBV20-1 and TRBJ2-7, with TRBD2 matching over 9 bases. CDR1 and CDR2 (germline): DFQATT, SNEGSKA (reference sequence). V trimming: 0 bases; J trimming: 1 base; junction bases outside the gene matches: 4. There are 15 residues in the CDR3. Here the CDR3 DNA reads TGCAGTGCTAGAGATCCAGCGGGGGGATCCTACGAGCAGTACTTC. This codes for CSARDPAGGSYEQYF.

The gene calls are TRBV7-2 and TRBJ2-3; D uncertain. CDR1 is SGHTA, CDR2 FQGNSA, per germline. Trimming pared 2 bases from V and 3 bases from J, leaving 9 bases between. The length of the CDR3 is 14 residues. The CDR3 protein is CASSLSQRTDTQYF. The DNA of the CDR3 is TGTGCCAGCAGCTTAAGCCAGAGGACAGATACGCAGTATTTT. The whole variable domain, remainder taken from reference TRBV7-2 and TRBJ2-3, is GAGVSQSPSNKVTEKGKDVELRCDPISGHTALYWYRQSLGQGLEFLIYFQGNSAPDKSGLPSDRFSAERTGGSVSTLTIQRTQQEDSAVYLCASSLSQRTDTQYFGPGTRLTVL.

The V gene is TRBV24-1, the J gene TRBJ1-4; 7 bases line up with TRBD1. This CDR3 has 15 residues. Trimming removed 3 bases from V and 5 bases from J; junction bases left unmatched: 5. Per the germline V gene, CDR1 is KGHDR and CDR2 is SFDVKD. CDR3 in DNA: TGTGCCACCAGTGATGGCGAGACAGGGAATGAAAAACTGTTTTTT. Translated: CATSDGETGNEKLFF.

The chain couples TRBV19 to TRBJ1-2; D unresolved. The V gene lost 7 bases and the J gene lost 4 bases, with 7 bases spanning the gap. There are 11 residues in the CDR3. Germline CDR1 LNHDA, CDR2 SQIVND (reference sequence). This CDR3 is CASTRGYGYTF. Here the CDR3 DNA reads TGTGCCAGTACCCGGGGCTATGGCTACACCTTC.

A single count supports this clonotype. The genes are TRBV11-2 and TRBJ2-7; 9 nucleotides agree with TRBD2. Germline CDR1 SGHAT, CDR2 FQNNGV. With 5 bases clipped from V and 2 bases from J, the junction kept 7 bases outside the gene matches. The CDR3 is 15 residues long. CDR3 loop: CASSRGGGDTYEQYF. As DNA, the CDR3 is TGTGCCAGCAGCCGAGGCGGGGGGGATACCTACGAGCAGTACTTC.

This chain's CDR3 is CATSREAGDLAYNEQFF. The CDR3 coding sequence is TGTGCCACCAGCAGAGAGGCGGGGGACCTCGCATACAATGAGCAGTTCTTC. V gene TRBV15 combines with J gene TRBJ2-1, with 7 bases lining up with TRBD2. The CDR3 consists of 17 residues. Germline CDR1 is LNHNV and CDR2 is YYDKDF (reference sequence). V trimming: 0 bases; J trimming: 4 bases; junction bases outside the gene matches: 9.

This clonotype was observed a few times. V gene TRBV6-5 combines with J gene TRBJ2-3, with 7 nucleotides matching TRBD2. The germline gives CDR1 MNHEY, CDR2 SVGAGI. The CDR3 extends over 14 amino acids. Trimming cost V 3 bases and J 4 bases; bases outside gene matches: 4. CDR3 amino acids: CASSYGLVSDTQYF. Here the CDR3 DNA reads TGTGCCAGCAGTTATGGACTAGTCTCAGATACGCAGTATTTT.

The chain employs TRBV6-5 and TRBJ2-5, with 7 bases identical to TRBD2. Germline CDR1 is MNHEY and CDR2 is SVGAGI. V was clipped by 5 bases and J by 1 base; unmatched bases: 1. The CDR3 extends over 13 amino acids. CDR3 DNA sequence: TGTGCCAGCAGTGCGGGAGTCCAAGAGACCCAGTACTTC. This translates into CASSAGVQETQYF.